This T cell receptor beta chain was sequenced during a study of control samples from healthy donors and cancer patients. Profiled with immunoSEQ multiplex PCR; TCRdb holds only in-frame clones, not every one. The sample contains about 140,000 clones, roughly 94% of which appear only once. The ends were cut back, 4 bases at V and 7 bases at J, with 13 bases in the middle. The CDR3 is 13 amino acids. Germline V gene lookup returns CDR1 MGHRA and CDR2 YSYEKL. This sequence originates from a man aged 35 to 55 in good health. The rearrangement links TRBV4-1 to TRBJ1-2, with D hard to call. The source material was blood. This CDR3 is CASSRPDLGGYTF. CDR3 coding DNA: TGCGCCAGCAGCCGGCCGGACTTAGGTGGCTACACCTTC.